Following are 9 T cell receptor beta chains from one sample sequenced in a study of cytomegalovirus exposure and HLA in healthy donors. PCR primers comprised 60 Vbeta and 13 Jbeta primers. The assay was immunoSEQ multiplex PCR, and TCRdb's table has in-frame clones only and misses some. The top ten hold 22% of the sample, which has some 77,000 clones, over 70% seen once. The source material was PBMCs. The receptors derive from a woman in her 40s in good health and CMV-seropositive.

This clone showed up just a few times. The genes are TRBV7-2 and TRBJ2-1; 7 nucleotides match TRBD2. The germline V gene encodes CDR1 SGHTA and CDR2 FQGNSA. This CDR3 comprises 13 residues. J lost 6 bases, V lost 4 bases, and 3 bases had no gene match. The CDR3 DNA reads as TGTGCCAGCAGCTCGGGACTAATCAATGAGCAGTTCTTC. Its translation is CASSSGLINEQFF.

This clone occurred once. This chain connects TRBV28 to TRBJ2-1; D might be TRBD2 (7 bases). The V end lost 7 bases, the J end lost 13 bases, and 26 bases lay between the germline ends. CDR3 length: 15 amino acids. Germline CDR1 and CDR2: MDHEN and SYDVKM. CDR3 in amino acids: CASTPNGGRNKPQFF. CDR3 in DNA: TGTGCCAGCACCCCGAACGGGGGGCGGAATAAACCCCAGTTCTTC.

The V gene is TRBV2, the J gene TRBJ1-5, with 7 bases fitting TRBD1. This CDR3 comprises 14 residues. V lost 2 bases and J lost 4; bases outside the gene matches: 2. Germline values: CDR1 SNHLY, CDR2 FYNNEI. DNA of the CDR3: TGTGCCAGCAGTGAATTGACAGGGAATCAGCCCCAGCATTTT. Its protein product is CASSELTGNQPQHF.

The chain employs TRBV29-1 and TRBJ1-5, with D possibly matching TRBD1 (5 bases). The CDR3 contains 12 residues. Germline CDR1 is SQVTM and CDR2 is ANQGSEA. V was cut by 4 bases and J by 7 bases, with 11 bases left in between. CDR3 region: CSVGVQGQPQHF. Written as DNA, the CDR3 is TGCAGCGTTGGAGTGCAGGGACAGCCCCAGCATTTT.

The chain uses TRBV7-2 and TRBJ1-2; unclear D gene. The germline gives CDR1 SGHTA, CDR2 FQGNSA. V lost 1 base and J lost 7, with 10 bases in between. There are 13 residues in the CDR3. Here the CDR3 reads CASSLGGGGGYTF. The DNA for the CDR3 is TGTGCCAGCAGCTTAGGGGGAGGTGGTGGCTACACCTTC.

The CDR3 protein is CASSPDRVHYGYTF. The DNA for the CDR3 is TGTGCCAGCTCACCAGACAGGGTTCACTATGGCTACACCTTC. The gene calls are TRBV18 and TRBJ1-2; TRBD1 matches at 7 bases. Losses at the gene ends were 2 bases for V and 3 bases for J; bases not matched to a gene: 3. The CDR3 covers 14 residues. The germline gives CDR1 KGHSH, CDR2 LQKENI.

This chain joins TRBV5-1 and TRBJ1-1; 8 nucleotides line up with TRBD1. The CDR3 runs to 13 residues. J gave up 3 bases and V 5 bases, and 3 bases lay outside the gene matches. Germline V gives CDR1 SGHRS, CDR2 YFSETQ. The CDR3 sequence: CASRVTGDTEAFF. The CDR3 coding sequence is TGCGCCAGCAGGGTGACAGGGGACACTGAAGCTTTCTTT. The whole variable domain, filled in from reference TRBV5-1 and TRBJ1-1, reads KAGVTQTPRYLIKTRGQQVTLSCSPISGHRSVSWYQQTPGQGLQFLFEYFSETQRNKGNFPGRFSGRQFSNSRSEMNVSTLELGDSALYLCASRVTGDTEAFFGQGTRLTVV.

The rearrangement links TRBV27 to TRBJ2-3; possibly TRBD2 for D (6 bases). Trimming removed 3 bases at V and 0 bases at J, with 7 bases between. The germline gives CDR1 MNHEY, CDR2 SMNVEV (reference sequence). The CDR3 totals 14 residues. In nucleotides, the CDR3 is TGTGCCAGCAGTTTCGGGAGAAGCACAGATACGCAGTATTTT. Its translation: CASSFGRSTDTQYF.

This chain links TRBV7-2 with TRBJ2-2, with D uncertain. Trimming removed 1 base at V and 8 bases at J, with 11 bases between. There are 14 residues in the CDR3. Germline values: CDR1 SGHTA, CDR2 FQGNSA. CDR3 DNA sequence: TGTGCCAGCAGCTTAGAGGCGTCCGGGGGGGAGCTGTTTTTT. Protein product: CASSLEASGGELFF.